The clone carrying this TCR beta chain was observed once. The table came from immunoSEQ multiplex PCR; TCRdb's copy has only in-frame clones and leaves some out. The table has a few hundred thousand clones, approximately 97% seen once; the top ten hold about 0.06%. This sample stems from a study of shared clonotypes between healthy human individuals. J was trimmed by 2 bases and V by 5 bases; bases with no gene match: 8. The CDR3 sequence is 15 residues long. Germline CDR1 is MDHEN and CDR2 is SYDVKM. The chain is built from TRBV28 and TRBJ2-7, with 8 positions matching TRBD1. The sequenced sample was naive CD4+ T cells sorted from blood. This sample's subset: CD45RA+ positively selected. The sequence was obtained from a woman in her twenties or thirties in good health. CDR3 DNA: TGTGCCAGCAGTAATCAGGGGGCCCGGCCCTACGAGCAGTACTTC. Translated, it gives CASSNQGARPYEQYF.